In its sample, the clone carrying this T cell receptor (beta chain) ranks as medium-sized. All TCR cDNA molecules were individually tagged with a unique molecular identifier. Using its own MiXCR run on the 5' RACE reads, TCRdb lists one record per CDR3 protein. Among roughly 2,600 distinct CDR3 sequences listed, roughly 18% were seen once. The sample is drawn from a study of spatial heterogeneity in lung cancer. About the study: The average appearance count of each unique TCR and UMI combination in raw reads was more than nine.

Time point of the sample: sample taken at primary tumor resection. Whole RNA, isolated from tumor, nontumor lung or frozen PBMC, was sequenced without prior sorting. Material: normal lung tissue next to the tumor, obtained at surgery. The sequence derives from a male donor with early-stage non-small cell lung cancer.

CDR3 sequence (DNA): TGTGCCAGCAGCTTAAGACAGGGGCTAAATGATGAGCAGTTCTTC. It is translated as CASSLRQGLNDEQFF. The chain joins TRBV7-3 to TRBJ2-1; 8 bases agree with TRBD1. The CDR3 is 15 residues long. V trimming: 1 base; J trimming: 8 bases; junction bases outside the gene matches: 7. Germline CDR1 reads SGHTA; CDR2 reads FQGTGA.